The 2 T cell receptor beta chains listed next were all sequenced from one sample in a study of blood T cell repertoires in COVID-19. Profiled with immunoSEQ multiplex PCR; TCRdb holds only in-frame clones, not every one. This sample has under 200,000 clones, with approximately 86% found just once. Material: peripheral blood. These receptor sequences come from a man aged 60 to 75 with acute or convalescent COVID-19.

The J gene is TRBJ2-7, the V gene TRBV7-2; 9 bases are a match to TRBD2. With 1 base clipped from V and 6 bases from J, the junction kept 4 bases outside the gene matches. There are 14 residues in the CDR3. CDR1 and CDR2 from the germline V gene are SGHTA and FQGNSA. This CDR3 is CASSLEPSGTEQYF. CDR3 in DNA: TGTGCCAGCAGCTTAGAGCCTAGCGGGACCGAGCAGTACTTC.

The CDR3 coding sequence is TGCGCCAGCAGCCAGGGGGCCGGGTCCCGAGTCTCCGAGCAGTACTTC. Translated: CASSQGAGSRVSEQYF. The V call is TRBV5-1, the J call TRBJ2-7; 8 bases agree with TRBD1. This CDR3 spans 16 amino acids. CDR1 and CDR2 from the germline V gene are SGHRS and YFSETQ. V dropped 4 bases and J dropped 6; count of bases not matched to a gene: 15.